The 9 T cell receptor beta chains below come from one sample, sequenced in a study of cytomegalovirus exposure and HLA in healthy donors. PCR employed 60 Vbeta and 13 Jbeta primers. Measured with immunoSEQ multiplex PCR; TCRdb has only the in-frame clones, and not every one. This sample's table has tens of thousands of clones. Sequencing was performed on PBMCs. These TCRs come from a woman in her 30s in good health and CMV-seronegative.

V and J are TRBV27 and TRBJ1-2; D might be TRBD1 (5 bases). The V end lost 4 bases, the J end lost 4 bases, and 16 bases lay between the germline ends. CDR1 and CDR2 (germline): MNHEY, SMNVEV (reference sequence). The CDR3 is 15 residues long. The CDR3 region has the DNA TGTGCCAGCAGTTCCGGGGGGACTGACGTCTATGGCTACACCTTC. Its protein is CASSSGGTDVYGYTF.

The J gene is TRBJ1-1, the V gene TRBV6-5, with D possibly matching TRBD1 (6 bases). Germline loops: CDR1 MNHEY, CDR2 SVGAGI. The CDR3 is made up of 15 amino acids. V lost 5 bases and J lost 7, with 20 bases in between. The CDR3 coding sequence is TGTGCCAGCAGTGGCCCAAGGGGGAACCATTATGAAGCTTTCTTT. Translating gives CASSGPRGNHYEAFF.

The CDR3 DNA follows: TGTGCCAGCAGCTTAGTCGGGGACTACGAGCAGTACTTC. This gives the protein CASSLVGDYEQYF. V is TRBV7-9 and J is TRBJ2-7; a weak D match, TRBD2 (5 bases). CDR1 and CDR2 (germline): SEHNR, FQNEAQ (reference sequence). Trimming removed 1 base at V and 3 bases at J, with 7 bases between. The CDR3 runs 13 residues. The whole variable domain, filled in from reference TRBV7-9 and TRBJ2-7, reads DTGVSQNPRHKITKRGQNVTFRCDPISEHNRLYWYRQTLGQGPEFLTYFQNEAQLEKSRLLSDRFSAERPKGSFSTLEIQRTEQGDSAMYLCASSLVGDYEQYFGPGTRLTVT.

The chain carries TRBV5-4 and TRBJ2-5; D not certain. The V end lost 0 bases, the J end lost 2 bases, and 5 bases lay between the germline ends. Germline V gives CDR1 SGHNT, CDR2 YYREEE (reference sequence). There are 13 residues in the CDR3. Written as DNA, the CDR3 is TGTGCCAGCAGCTTGGGCCTACAAGAGACCCAGTACTTC. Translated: CASSLGLQETQYF. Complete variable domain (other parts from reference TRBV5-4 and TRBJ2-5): ETGVTQSPTHLIKTRGQQVTLRCSSQSGHNTVSWYQQALGQGPQFIFQYYREEENGRGNFPPRFSGLQFPNYSSELNVNALELDDSALYLCASSLGLQETQYFGPGTRLLVL.

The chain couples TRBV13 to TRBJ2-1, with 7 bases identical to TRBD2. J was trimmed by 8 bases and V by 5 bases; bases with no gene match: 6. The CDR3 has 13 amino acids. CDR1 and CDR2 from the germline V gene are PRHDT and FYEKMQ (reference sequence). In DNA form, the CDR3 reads TGTGCCAGCAGCCGAAGAACTAGCGATGAGCAGTTCTTC. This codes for CASSRRTSDEQFF.

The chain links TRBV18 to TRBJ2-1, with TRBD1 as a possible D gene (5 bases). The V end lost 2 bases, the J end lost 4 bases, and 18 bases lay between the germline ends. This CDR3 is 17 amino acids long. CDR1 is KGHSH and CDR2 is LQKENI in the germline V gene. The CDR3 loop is CASSPGAISQVYNEQFF. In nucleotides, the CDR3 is TGTGCCAGCTCACCAGGGGCCATTAGCCAGGTGTACAATGAGCAGTTCTTC.

The CDR3 DNA is TGCAGCGTTGACGGTGCTCCGACAGGGGATTCGACAGCGGGAGGTTACGAGCAGTACTTC. It is translated as CSVDGAPTGDSTAGGYEQYF. The chain carries TRBV29-1 and TRBJ2-7; possible D gene TRBD2, 9 bases. This CDR3 is 20 amino acids long. The ends were cut back, 3 bases at V and 4 bases at J, with 34 bases in the middle. The V gene's germline CDR1 is SQVTM and CDR2 ANQGSEA.

This chain's CDR3 is CASSIMGQNYGYTF. CDR3 DNA: TGTGCCAGTAGTATAATGGGACAGAACTATGGCTACACCTTC. The V and J genes are TRBV19 and TRBJ1-2, with 7 nucleotides matching TRBD1. The junction had 2 bases not matched to a gene; V was cut back by 2 bases and J by 2 bases. The CDR3 contains 14 residues. Germline lookup yields CDR1 LNHDA and CDR2 SQIVND (reference sequence).

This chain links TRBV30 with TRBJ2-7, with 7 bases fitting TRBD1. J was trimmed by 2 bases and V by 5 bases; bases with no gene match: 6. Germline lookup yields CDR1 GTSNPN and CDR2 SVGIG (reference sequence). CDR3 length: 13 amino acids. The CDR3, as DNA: TGTGCCTGGTCCGAGGGGGCCCCCTACGAGCAGTACTTC. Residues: CAWSEGAPYEQYF. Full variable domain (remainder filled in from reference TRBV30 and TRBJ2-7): SQTIHQWPATLVQPVGSPLSLECTVEGTSNPNLYWYRQAAGRGLQLLFYSVGIGQISSEVPQNLSASRPQDRQFILSSKKLLLSDSGFYLCAWSEGAPYEQYFGPGTRLTVT.